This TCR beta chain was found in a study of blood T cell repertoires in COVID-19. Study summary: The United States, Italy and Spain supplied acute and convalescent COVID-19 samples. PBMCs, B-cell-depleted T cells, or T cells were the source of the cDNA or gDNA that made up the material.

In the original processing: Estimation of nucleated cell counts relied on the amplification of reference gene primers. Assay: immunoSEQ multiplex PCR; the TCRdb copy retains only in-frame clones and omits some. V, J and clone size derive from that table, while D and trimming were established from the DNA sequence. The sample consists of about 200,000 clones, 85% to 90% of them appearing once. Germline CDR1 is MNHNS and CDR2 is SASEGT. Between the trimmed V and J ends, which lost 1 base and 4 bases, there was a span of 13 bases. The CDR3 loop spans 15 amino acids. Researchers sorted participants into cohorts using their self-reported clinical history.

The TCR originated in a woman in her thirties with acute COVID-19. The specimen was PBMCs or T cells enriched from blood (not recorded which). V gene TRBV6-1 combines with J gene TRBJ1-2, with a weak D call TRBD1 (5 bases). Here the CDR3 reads CASSEVGGTRYGYTF. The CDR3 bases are TGTGCCAGCAGTGAAGTCGGGGGTACACGCTATGGCTACACCTTC.